The rows below give T cell receptor beta chains drawn from one sample of a study of blood T cell repertoires in COVID-19. Data came from immunoSEQ multiplex PCR; TCRdb stores just in-frame clones and leaves some out. Among some 70,000 clones listed, roughly 91% were seen once. The sample consisted of peripheral blood. Source of these receptors: a man aged 45-65 years with active COVID-19. Each CDR3 is given with its conserved first and last residue. The D gene is left open where the match is weak. The size of a clone is reported for some rows only, either as once, few or many, or as a class for expanded clones.

CDR3nt: TGTGCCAGCAGCCCGCAATTGGACAGGGACTACACCTTC
CDR3aa: CASSPQLDRDYTF
j_gene: TRBJ1-2
v_gene: TRBV7-2
d_gene: TRBD1
abundance: .

CDR3nt: TGTGCCAGCAGCTGGGGACAGGGCGGAGATACGCAGTATTTT
CDR3aa: CASSWGQGGDTQYF
j_gene: TRBJ2-3
v_gene: TRBV5-6
d_gene: TRBD1
abundance: .

CDR3nt: TGTGCCAGCAGCCCCCTAAGCGACAGGGCCAATGAGCAGTTCTTC
CDR3aa: CASSPLSDRANEQFF
j_gene: TRBJ2-1
v_gene: TRBV4-2
d_gene: TRBD1
abundance: once

CDR3nt: TGCAGCGTTTACGGGACTAGCGGGAGGGGGCAGTTCTTC
CDR3aa: CSVYGTSGRGQFF
j_gene: TRBJ2-1
v_gene: TRBV29-1
d_gene: TRBD2
abundance: .

CDR3nt: TGTGCCAGTAGTCTTTCGGGGGCCTACAATGAGCAGTTCTTC
CDR3aa: CASSLSGAYNEQFF
j_gene: TRBJ2-1
v_gene: TRBV19
d_gene: .
abundance: .

CDR3nt: TGTGCCAGCAGCCTCGACAGGAACACCGGGGAGCTGTTTTTT
CDR3aa: CASSLDRNTGELFF
j_gene: TRBJ2-2
v_gene: TRBV7-3
d_gene: .
abundance: .

CDR3nt: TGTGCCAGCAGCTCCCTACAAGAGACCCAGTACTTC
CDR3aa: CASSSLQETQYF
j_gene: TRBJ2-5
v_gene: TRBV7-9
d_gene: .
abundance: .

CDR3nt: TGTGCCAGCAGCGTAGGGTCAGGGGCAACTAATGAAAAACTGTTTTTT
CDR3aa: CASSVGSGATNEKLFF
j_gene: TRBJ1-4
v_gene: TRBV9
d_gene: .
abundance: .

CDR3nt: TGTGCCAGCAGCTTGGCCGGGAGACGCACAGATACGCAGTATTTT
CDR3aa: CASSLAGRRTDTQYF
j_gene: TRBJ2-3
v_gene: TRBV11-2
d_gene: .
abundance: .

CDR3nt: TGTGCCAGCAGTTTGGCGGTGGCCAAAAACATTCAGTACTTC
CDR3aa: CASSLAVAKNIQYF
j_gene: TRBJ2-4
v_gene: TRBV28
d_gene: .
abundance: .

CDR3nt: TGTGCCAGCAGTTTAAGCCAGGCTCTTGGGAACATTCAGTACTTC
CDR3aa: CASSLSQALGNIQYF
j_gene: TRBJ2-4
v_gene: TRBV28
d_gene: .
abundance: .

CDR3nt: TGTGCCTGGAGTGTACAATTGACAAGCAGTGCTGGAAACACCATATATTTT
CDR3aa: CAWSVQLTSSAGNTIYF
j_gene: TRBJ1-3
v_gene: TRBV30
d_gene: .
abundance: .

CDR3nt: TGTGCCAGCAGCCAAGAAAACCCGGAGGAAGCTTTCTTT
CDR3aa: CASSQENPEEAFF
j_gene: TRBJ1-1
v_gene: TRBV14
d_gene: .
abundance: .

CDR3nt: TGTGCCAGCAGTTTGCCCAGTAACTCCTACAATGAGCAGTTCTTC
CDR3aa: CASSLPSNSYNEQFF
j_gene: TRBJ2-1
v_gene: TRBV28
d_gene: .
abundance: once

CDR3nt: TGTGCCAGTAGCTCGACAGGGGCCTATGGCTACACCTTC
CDR3aa: CASSSTGAYGYTF
j_gene: TRBJ1-2
v_gene: TRBV19
d_gene: TRBD1
abundance: .

CDR3nt: TGTGCCAGCAGCCCAGCGACAGAAAATTCACCCCTCCACTTT
CDR3aa: CASSPATENSPLHF
j_gene: TRBJ1-6
v_gene: TRBV3-1/TRBV3-2
d_gene: .
abundance: few

CDR3nt: TGTGCCAGCTCACCACCCCTTAGCTCCTACGAGCAGTACTTC
CDR3aa: CASSPPLSSYEQYF
j_gene: TRBJ2-7
v_gene: TRBV18
d_gene: .
abundance: .

CDR3nt: TGTGCCAGTAGTGGAGGACTAGCGGGAGGGAGGGGCGAGCAGTACTTC
CDR3aa: CASSGGLAGGRGEQYF
j_gene: TRBJ2-7
v_gene: TRBV19
d_gene: TRBD2
abundance: .

CDR3nt: TGTGCCAGCAGTCACCGGGACAGAGACACAGATACGCAGTATTTT
CDR3aa: CASSHRDRDTDTQYF
j_gene: TRBJ2-3
v_gene: TRBV2
d_gene: TRBD1
abundance: .

CDR3nt: TGTGCCAGCAGCTTAAGATCCTCGGCTGAAGCTTTCTTT
CDR3aa: CASSLRSSAEAFF
j_gene: TRBJ1-1
v_gene: TRBV7-3
d_gene: .
abundance: .

CDR3nt: TGCAGCGCAACGGGACTAATTAGCTCCTACGAGCAGTACTTC
CDR3aa: CSATGLISSYEQYF
j_gene: TRBJ2-7
v_gene: TRBV29-1
d_gene: TRBD2
abundance: .

CDR3nt: TGTGCCAGCAGCGTCGACGGGGAAATTGGACCCGGGGCCAACGTCCTGACTTTC
CDR3aa: CASSVDGEIGPGANVLTF
j_gene: TRBJ2-6
v_gene: TRBV9
d_gene: .
abundance: .

CDR3nt: TGTGCCAGCAGTGAACAGGGGTATAGCAATCAGCCCCAGCATTTT
CDR3aa: CASSEQGYSNQPQHF
j_gene: TRBJ1-5
v_gene: TRBV27
d_gene: TRBD1
abundance: .

CDR3nt: TGTGCCAGCAGTTACGGGGTGGGGAGGAAGACCCAGTACTTC
CDR3aa: CASSYGVGRKTQYF
j_gene: TRBJ2-5
v_gene: TRBV6-6
d_gene: .
abundance: .

CDR3nt: TGCAGTGCTAGTCCCATTATCGTCCCCACGGGCGAGCAGTACTTC
CDR3aa: CSASPIIVPTGEQYF
j_gene: TRBJ2-7
v_gene: TRBV20-1
d_gene: .
abundance: .

CDR3nt: TGTGCCAGCAGTTTTAGCGGGAGTTACTACGAGCAGTACTTC
CDR3aa: CASSFSGSYYEQYF
j_gene: TRBJ2-7
v_gene: TRBV28
d_gene: TRBD2
abundance: .

CDR3nt: TGTGCCAGCACGGGACAGCATTACGAGCAGTACTTC
CDR3aa: CASTGQHYEQYF
j_gene: TRBJ2-7
v_gene: TRBV28
d_gene: TRBD1
abundance: .

CDR3nt: TGTGCCAGCAAGACAGGGTATGGGACCCAGTACTTC
CDR3aa: CASKTGYGTQYF
j_gene: TRBJ2-5
v_gene: TRBV28
d_gene: TRBD1
abundance: .

CDR3nt: TGTGCCAGCAGCTCCCCAGGGAAACTTTACGAGCAGTACTTC
CDR3aa: CASSSPGKLYEQYF
j_gene: TRBJ2-7
v_gene: TRBV5-5
d_gene: .
abundance: .

CDR3nt: TGTGCCAGCAGTTTAGGGGGCCCTAAGTACGAGCAGTACTTC
CDR3aa: CASSLGGPKYEQYF
j_gene: TRBJ2-7
v_gene: TRBV28
d_gene: .
abundance: .

CDR3nt: TGCAGCGTTGAAGATGGATTTAGTGGAGGTTACGAGCAGTACTTC
CDR3aa: CSVEDGFSGGYEQYF
j_gene: TRBJ2-7
v_gene: TRBV29-1
d_gene: .
abundance: .

CDR3nt: TGTGCCACCAGGGTATATCGGTTTTCCGTCTATGGCTACACCTTC
CDR3aa: CATRVYRFSVYGYTF
j_gene: TRBJ1-2
v_gene: TRBV28
d_gene: .
abundance: .

CDR3nt: TGTGCCAGCAGCTTAATGGGCGCTTCAGCAGATACGCAGTATTTT
CDR3aa: CASSLMGASADTQYF
j_gene: TRBJ2-3
v_gene: TRBV7-3
d_gene: .
abundance: .

CDR3nt: TGTGCCAGCAGCCCTACTCGGACTAGCGATGATACGCAGTATTTT
CDR3aa: CASSPTRTSDDTQYF
j_gene: TRBJ2-3
v_gene: TRBV5-4
d_gene: TRBD2
abundance: .

CDR3nt: TGTGCCATCAGTAGCGGGAGCTCCTACGAGCAGTACTTC
CDR3aa: CAISSGSSYEQYF
j_gene: TRBJ2-7
v_gene: TRBV10-3
d_gene: TRBD2
abundance: .

CDR3nt: TGTGCCAGCAGCCGCGGCGGGTACAATGAGCAGTTCTTC
CDR3aa: CASSRGGYNEQFF
j_gene: TRBJ2-1
v_gene: TRBV12-3/TRBV12-4
d_gene: .
abundance: .

CDR3nt: TGTGCCAGCAGTTTCCTAGCCTACGAGCAGTACTTC
CDR3aa: CASSFLAYEQYF
j_gene: TRBJ2-7
v_gene: TRBV28
d_gene: .
abundance: once

CDR3nt: TGTGCCAGCAGTCTAATTCCGGGACAGGGGATGGGAGGAAACACCATATATTTT
CDR3aa: CASSLIPGQGMGGNTIYF
j_gene: TRBJ1-3
v_gene: TRBV7-2
d_gene: TRBD1
abundance: .

CDR3nt: TGCGCCAGCAGCTTGGGACAGATGTTCTCTGGGGCCAACGTCCTGACTTTC
CDR3aa: CASSLGQMFSGANVLTF
j_gene: TRBJ2-6
v_gene: TRBV5-1
d_gene: .
abundance: .

CDR3nt: TGTGCCAGCAGTCTCGGGGGAGGCTACACCTTC
CDR3aa: CASSLGGGYTF
j_gene: TRBJ1-2
v_gene: TRBV5-6
d_gene: .
abundance: .